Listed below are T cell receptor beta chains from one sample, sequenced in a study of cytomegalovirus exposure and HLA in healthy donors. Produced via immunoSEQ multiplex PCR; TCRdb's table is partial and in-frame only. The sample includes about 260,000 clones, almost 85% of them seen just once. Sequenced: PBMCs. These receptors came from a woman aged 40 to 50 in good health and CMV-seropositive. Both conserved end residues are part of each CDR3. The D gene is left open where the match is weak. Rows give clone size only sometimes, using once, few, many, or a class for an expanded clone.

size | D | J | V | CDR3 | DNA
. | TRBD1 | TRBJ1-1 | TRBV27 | CASSPGQANTEAFF | TGTGCCAGCAGTCCCGGACAGGCGAACACTGAAGCTTTCTTT
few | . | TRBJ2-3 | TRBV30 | CAWSLFTDTQYF | TGTGCCTGGAGTCTTTTTACAGATACGCAGTATTTT
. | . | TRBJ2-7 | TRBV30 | CAWSLKVAQGRGEQHF | TGTGCCTGGAGCCTTAAGGTAGCACAGGGAAGGGGCGAGCAGCACTTC
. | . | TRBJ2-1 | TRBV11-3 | CASSLEGAPSFF | TGTGCCAGCAGCTTAGAGGGGGCACCGTCCTTCTTC
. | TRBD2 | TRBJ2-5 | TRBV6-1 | CASRRIAGGGETQYF | TGTGCCAGCAGGCGAATAGCGGGAGGGGGAGAGACCCAGTACTTC
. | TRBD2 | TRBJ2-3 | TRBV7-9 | CASSLDTSAGTDTQYF | TGTGCCAGCAGCTTGGATACTAGCGCCGGCACAGATACGCAGTATTTT
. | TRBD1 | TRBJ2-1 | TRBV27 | CASSLSSRGYNEQFF | TGTGCCAGCAGTTTATCTTCCAGGGGGTACAATGAGCAGTTCTTC
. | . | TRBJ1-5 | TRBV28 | CASSLPGGRNQPQHF | TGTGCCAGCAGTTTGCCGGGGGGCCGTAATCAGCCCCAGCATTTT
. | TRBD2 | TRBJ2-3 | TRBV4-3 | CASSQAAGIADTQYF | TGCGCCAGCAGCCAGGCAGCGGGAATAGCAGATACGCAGTATTTT
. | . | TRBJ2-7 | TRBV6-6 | CASSYSGTSYEQYF | TGTGCCAGCAGTTACTCCGGGACATCCTACGAGCAGTACTTC
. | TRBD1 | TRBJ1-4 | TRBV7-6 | CASSSGQGLVSQKLFF | TGTGCCAGCAGCTCCGGACAGGGGCTCGTATCGCAAAAACTGTTTTTT
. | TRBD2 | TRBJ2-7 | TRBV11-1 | CASGKGAGAGYEQYF | TGTGCCAGCGGCAAGGGAGCGGGAGCGGGCTACGAGCAGTACTTC
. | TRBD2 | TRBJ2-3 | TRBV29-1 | CSVGPGLVAGSTDTQYF | TGCAGCGTTGGACCGGGACTAGTGGCGGGCAGCACAGATACGCAGTATTTT
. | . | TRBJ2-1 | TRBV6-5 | CAVSRRSSYNEQFF | TGTGCCGTATCGAGACGGAGCTCCTACAATGAGCAGTTCTTC
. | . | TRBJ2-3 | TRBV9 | CASSVGPGARTDTQYF | TGTGCCAGCAGCGTAGGTCCGGGAGCACGCACAGATACGCAGTATTTT